This T cell receptor beta chain was documented in a study of T cell repertoires in cytomegalovirus infection. Study information: It was the public TCR beta signatures that indicated both CMV infection and matching HLA type. Study-level findings and limits: Dominant in the ex vivo response were TCR beta clonotypes restricted by HLA-C and specific for CMV. The study identified carriers of CMV plus the relevant HLA from cumulative public TCR beta family frequency.

TCRdb recomputed calls from the reads with MiXCR, one row per CDR3 protein. The sample holds around 230,000 distinct CDR3 sequences; approximately 7% are singletons and the top ten take around 6.9%. Concerning this clonotype: Antigen unknown.

Per the germline V gene, CDR1 is MDHEN and CDR2 is SYDVKM. The CDR3 length is 14 residues. V gave up 2 bases and J gave up 1 base, with 7 bases separating them. This chain links TRBV28 with TRBJ2-3, with unresolved D. The sample was PBMCs. The clonotype comes from a human donor in good health (CMV status not recorded). Some clones in this sample may be carry-over from other donors' samples. This CDR3 is CASSLVEGTDTQYF. CDR3 DNA: TGTGCCAGCAGTTTAGTTGAGGGCACAGATACGCAGTATTTT.